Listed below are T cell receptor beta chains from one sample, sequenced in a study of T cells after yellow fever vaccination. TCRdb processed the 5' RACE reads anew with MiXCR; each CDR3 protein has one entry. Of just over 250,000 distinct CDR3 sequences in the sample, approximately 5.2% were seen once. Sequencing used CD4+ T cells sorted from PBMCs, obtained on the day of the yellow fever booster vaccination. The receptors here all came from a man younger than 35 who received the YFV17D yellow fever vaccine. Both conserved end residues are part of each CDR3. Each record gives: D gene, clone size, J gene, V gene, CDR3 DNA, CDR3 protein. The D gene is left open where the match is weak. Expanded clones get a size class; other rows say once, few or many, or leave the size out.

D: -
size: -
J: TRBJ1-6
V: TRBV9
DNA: TGTGCCAGCAGCGCGGACAACAACTCACCCCTCCACTTT
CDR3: CASSADNNSPLHF

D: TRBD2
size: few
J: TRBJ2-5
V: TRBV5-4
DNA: TGTGCCAGCAGCTTGCCTAGCGGGGTTAAAGAGACCCAGTACTTC
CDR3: CASSLPSGVKETQYF

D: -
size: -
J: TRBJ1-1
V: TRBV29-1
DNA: TGCAGCGTTGATCCAGGGAACACTGAAGCTTTCTTT
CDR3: CSVDPGNTEAFF

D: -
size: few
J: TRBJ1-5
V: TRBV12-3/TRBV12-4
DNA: TGTGCCAGCAGCCAGGCTACTCAGCCCCAGCATTTT
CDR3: CASSQATQPQHF

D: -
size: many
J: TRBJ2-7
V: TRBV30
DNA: TGTGCCTGGAGTCCACTTAGGGGAACCGAGCAGTACTTC
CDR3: CAWSPLRGTEQYF

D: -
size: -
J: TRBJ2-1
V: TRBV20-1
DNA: TGCAGTGCTAAGTTCGGGGTTTGGGGCAATGAGCAGTTCTTC
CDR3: CSAKFGVWGNEQFF

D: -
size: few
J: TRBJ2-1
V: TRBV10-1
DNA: TGCGCCAGCAGTGAGTCGGACTACAACGGGAATGAGCAGTTCTTC
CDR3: CASSESDYNGNEQFF

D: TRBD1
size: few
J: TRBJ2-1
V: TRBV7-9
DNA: TGTGCCAGCAACCCGACGGGGACAGGGTCATTCAATGAGCAGTTCTTC
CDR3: CASNPTGTGSFNEQFF

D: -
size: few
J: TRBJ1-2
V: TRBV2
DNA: TGTGCCAGCAGTGAAGGGAAAGGGCACTATGGCTACACCTTC
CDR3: CASSEGKGHYGYTF

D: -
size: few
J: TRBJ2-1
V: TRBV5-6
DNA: TGTGCCAGCAGCTTCGGACTAACCCCCGATGAGCAGTTCTTC
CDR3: CASSFGLTPDEQFF

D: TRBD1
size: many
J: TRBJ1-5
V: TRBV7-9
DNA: TGTGCCAGCAGCTTATCTGGTAGGGGACAGGGGATCCAGCCCCAGCATTTT
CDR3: CASSLSGRGQGIQPQHF

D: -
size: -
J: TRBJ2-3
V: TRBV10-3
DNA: TGTGCCACCCGCCAACGGGGGGCGGAAGATACGCAGTATTTT
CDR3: CATRQRGAEDTQYF

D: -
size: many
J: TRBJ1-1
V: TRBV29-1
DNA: TGCAGCGTTCACAGAGCGAACACTGAAGCTTTCTTT
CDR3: CSVHRANTEAFF